This T cell receptor (beta chain) was obtained from a study of T-cell reconstitution after alpha-beta-depleted transplantation in children. The TCRbeta library incorporated unique molecular identifiers. Each CDR3 protein is one row after TCRdb ran MiXCR on the PCR reads. The sample consists of 200,000 or so distinct CDR3 sequences, just under 6.5% of them appearing once. Trimming took off 2 bases at V and 4 bases at J, with 12 bases between the two ends. Germline loops: CDR1 GTSNPN, CDR2 SVGIG (reference sequence). CDR3 size: 13 residues. Sequencing used PBMCs, obtained before TCRalphabeta/CD19-depleted stem cell transplant. This receptor was identified in a girl less than two years old with combined immunodeficiency, due to receive a stem cell transplant. The chain recombines TRBV30 with TRBJ2-7, with D possibly TRBD2 on 6 matching bases. The CDR3, as DNA: TGTGCCTGGAGTACGGGAGTTCATTACGAGCAGTACTTC. Translating gives CAWSTGVHYEQYF.